This T cell receptor beta chain was observed in a study of OX40 agonist ivuxolimab in advanced cancers. The study, taken as a whole, reports: Researchers did not determine the expanded peripheral T cells' antigen specificity.

Germline CDR1 SGHTA, CDR2 FQGNSA. This CDR3 region has 14 residues. Germline trimming cut 5 bases from V and 10 bases from J; bases unmatched to any gene: 9. Sequencing used immunoSEQ multiplex PCR; TCRdb keeps in-frame clones, though not all of them. In the table there are about 49,000 clones, roughly 80% of which are singletons. Blood sampling took place at baseline, cycle 4 day 1, and cycle 7 day 1. In the case of this clone: Its antigen is unidentified.

The source of this sequence is an adult with an advanced solid tumor such as melanoma, head and neck, liver or kidney cancer. The sample was CD4+ or CD8+ T cells sorted from blood, taken in a trial of the OX40 agonist ivuxolimab. The V call is TRBV7-2, the J call TRBJ2-4; 9 positions match TRBD2. The CDR3 nucleotides read TGTGCCAGCAGCCCCGGTGTAGCGGGAGTGATTCAGTACTTC. Its protein is CASSPGVAGVIQYF.